This T cell receptor beta chain was obtained from a study of T-cell memory formation after mild COVID-19. Findings of the study overall: Memory from before infection featured some responding clones, which suggests cross-reactive memory joined. The CD4+ clones that contracted clustered mainly within CM and EM, and the CD8+ clones concentrated in EMRA. Clones that got smaller from day 15 to 85 had even CD4/CD8, while clones growing later tipped toward CD4+.

Germline CDR1 SGHRS, CDR2 YFSETQ. The CDR3 covers 13 residues. V was clipped by 3 bases and J by 5 bases, with 8 bases between them. This clonotype turned up a few times. Its antigen is not identified. 5'RACE primed from the constant segment yielded TCR alpha and TCR beta cDNA libraries bearing sample barcodes and UMIs. TCRdb reprocessed the 5' RACE reads via MiXCR and lists one record per CDR3 protein. The sample holds under 300,000 distinct CDR3 sequences; less than 9.5% are singletons and the top ten take less than 25%. J is TRBJ1-4 and V is TRBV5-1; D remains unclear. The receptor was derived from a man between 18 and 35 years old who had mild COVID-19 (a few samples of this study predate the infection). Cell type and time point are not known. Input material: PBMCs or a T cell subset sorted from them (not recorded which). The CDR3: CASSYRANEKLFF. The DNA of the CDR3 is TGCGCCAGCAGCTACCGGGCAAATGAAAAACTGTTTTTT.